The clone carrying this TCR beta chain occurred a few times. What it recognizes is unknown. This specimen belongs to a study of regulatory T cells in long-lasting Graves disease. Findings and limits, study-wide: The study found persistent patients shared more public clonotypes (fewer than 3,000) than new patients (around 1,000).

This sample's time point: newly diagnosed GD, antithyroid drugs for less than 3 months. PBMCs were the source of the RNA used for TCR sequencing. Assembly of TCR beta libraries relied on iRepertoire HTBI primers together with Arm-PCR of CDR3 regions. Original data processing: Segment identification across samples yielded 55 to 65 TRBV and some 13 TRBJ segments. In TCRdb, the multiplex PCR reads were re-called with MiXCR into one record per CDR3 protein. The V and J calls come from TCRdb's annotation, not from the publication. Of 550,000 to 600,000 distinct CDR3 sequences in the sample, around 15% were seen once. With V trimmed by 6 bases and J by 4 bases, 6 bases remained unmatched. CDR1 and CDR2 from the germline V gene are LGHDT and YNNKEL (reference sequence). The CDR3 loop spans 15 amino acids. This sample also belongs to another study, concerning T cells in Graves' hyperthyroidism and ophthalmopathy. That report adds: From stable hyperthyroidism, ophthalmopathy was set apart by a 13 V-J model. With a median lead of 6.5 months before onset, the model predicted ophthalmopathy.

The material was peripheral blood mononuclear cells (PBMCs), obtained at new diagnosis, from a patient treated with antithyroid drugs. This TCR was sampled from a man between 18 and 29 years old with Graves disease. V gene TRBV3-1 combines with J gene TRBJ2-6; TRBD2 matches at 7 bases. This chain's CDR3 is CASSWGGSGANVLTF. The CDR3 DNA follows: TGTGCCAGCAGTTGGGGGGGATCCGGGGCCAACGTCCTGACTTTC.